This TCR beta chain was obtained from a study of T cells after posttransplantation cyclophosphamide. Notes on the study in general: Recipient CMV seropositivity and CMV reactivation strongly tracked TRB clonality.

Turning to this clone: Antigen: not known.

Treatment was busulfan-fludarabine conditioning, a marrow graft, and cyclophosphamide on days +3 and +4. Profiling relied on immunoSEQ multiplex PCR, and the TCRdb table lists in-frame clones only, not all of them. Of 11,000 or so clones listed, roughly 80% are singletons. Specimen: PBMCs, collected after allogeneic stem cell transplant with posttransplant cyclophosphamide. The source is a female patient aged 50-59 years who received an allogeneic stem cell transplant from a related donor, was CMV-positive, and had no GVHD. Some T cells may be provided by the graft donor.

CDR3 in DNA: TGTGCCAGCAGTAGGACAGGATTAAAGGAAAAACTGTTTTTT. It yields the protein CASSRTGLKEKLFF. The gene calls are TRBV2 and TRBJ1-4; 7 positions match TRBD1. Trimming cost V 5 bases and J 8 bases; bases outside gene matches: 8. CDR3 size: 14 residues. From germline, CDR1 is SNHLY and CDR2 FYNNEI.